This T cell receptor (beta chain) was retrieved from a study of cytomegalovirus exposure and HLA in healthy donors. Overall study findings and caveats: According to the study, roughly 180 TCR beta chains were cytomegalovirus-associated. The CMV antigen specificity of a few CMV-associated chains was confirmed through in vitro analysis.

This clone was found once. The antigen remains undetermined. A junction end diverges from the germline sequence, so it may reflect a read error. Profiling relied on immunoSEQ multiplex PCR, and the TCRdb table lists in-frame clones only, not all of them. Seen here are roughly 80,000 clones, 94% observed once, and the top ten hold approximately 2%. The length of the CDR3 is 13 residues. Germline CDR1 reads SSHAT; CDR2 reads FNYEAQ (reference sequence). The sequenced sample was PBMCs. The rearrangement uses TRBV7-7 and TRBJ2-5, with a possible D match to TRBD1 (6 bases). This receptor was obtained from a woman aged 18-29 years in good health and CMV-seronegative. CDR3 protein: CASSLGQQETQYF. Here the CDR3 DNA reads TGTGCTAGCAGCCTCGGACAGCAAGAGACCCAGTACTTC.